This TCR beta chain is from a study of blood T cell repertoires in COVID-19. Overall study context: The samples span acute and convalescent COVID-19 from the United States, Italy and Spain. The analysed material was cDNA or gDNA that came from T cells, B-cell-depleted T cells, or PBMCs.

Authors' methods: Nucleated cell number was recorded as an estimate derived from reference gene primer amplification. Here immunoSEQ multiplex PCR was the method, and the copy in TCRdb shows in-frame clones only, minus some. That table supplies the V and J calls and clone size; D and trimming were determined from the DNA. The sample has roughly 250,000 clones; over 80% are singletons. Germline-derived CDR1 and CDR2 are SGHAT and FQNNGV. The CDR3 spans 18 residues. Trimming cost V 2 bases and J 5 bases, with 24 bases left between them. This chain links TRBV11-2 with TRBJ2-5; TRBD2 is a possible D gene (6 bases). Specimen: peripheral blood. This TCR derives from a woman aged 40 to 55 with acute or convalescent COVID-19. The CDR3 region has the DNA TGTGCCAGCAGCTTACGGCGGAGGGGCCTAACGCTCTGGGAGACCCAGTACTTC. Its protein is CASSLRRRGLTLWETQYF.